This T cell receptor beta chain derives from a study of blood T cell repertoires in COVID-19. As originally analysed: Nucleated cell counts were estimated from reference gene primer amplification. The table came from immunoSEQ multiplex PCR; TCRdb's copy has only in-frame clones and leaves some out. The V and J calls and clone size are taken from that table; D and trimming were inferred from the DNA. The sample yields nearly 60,000 clones, 90% seen once. This TCR came from a man aged 55 to 70 with active COVID-19. Sample: peripheral blood.

As DNA, the CDR3 is TGTGCCAGCAGCCTAACAGGGTCTGGGAGCAATCAGCCCCAGCATTTT. Residues: CASSLTGSGSNQPQHF. The rearrangement joins TRBV6-6 to TRBJ1-5, with a tentative D call TRBD1 (6 bases). Per germline, CDR1 MNHNY and CDR2 SVGAGI (reference sequence). V shed 6 bases and J shed 1 base, with 16 bases lying between them. This CDR3 spans 16 amino acids.